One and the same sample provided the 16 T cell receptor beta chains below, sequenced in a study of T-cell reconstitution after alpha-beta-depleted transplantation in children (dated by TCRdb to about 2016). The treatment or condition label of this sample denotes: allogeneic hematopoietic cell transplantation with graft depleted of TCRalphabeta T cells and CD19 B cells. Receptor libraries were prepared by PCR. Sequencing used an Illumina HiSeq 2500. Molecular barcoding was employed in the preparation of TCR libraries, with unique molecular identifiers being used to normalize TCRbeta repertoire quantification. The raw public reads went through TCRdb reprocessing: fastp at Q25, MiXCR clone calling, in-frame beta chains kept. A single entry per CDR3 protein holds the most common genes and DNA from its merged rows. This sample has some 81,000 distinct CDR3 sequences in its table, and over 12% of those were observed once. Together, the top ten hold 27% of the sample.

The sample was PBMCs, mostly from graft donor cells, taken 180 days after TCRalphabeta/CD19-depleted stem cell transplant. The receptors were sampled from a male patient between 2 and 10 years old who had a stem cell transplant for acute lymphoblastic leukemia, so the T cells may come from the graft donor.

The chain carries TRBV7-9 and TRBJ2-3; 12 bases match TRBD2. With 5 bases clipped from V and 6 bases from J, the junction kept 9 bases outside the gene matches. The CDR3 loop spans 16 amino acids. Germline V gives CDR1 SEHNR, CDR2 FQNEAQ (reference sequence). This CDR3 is CASSPPRTSGTDTQYF. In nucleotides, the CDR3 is TGTGCCAGCAGCCCCCCCCGGACTAGCGGGACTGATACGCAGTATTTT.

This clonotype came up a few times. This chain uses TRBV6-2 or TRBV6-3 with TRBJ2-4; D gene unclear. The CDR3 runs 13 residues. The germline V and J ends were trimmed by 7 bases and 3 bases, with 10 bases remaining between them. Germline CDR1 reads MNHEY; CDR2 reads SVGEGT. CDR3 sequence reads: CASMVSGKNIQYF. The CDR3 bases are TGTGCCAGCATGGTTAGTGGCAAAAACATTCAGTACTTC.

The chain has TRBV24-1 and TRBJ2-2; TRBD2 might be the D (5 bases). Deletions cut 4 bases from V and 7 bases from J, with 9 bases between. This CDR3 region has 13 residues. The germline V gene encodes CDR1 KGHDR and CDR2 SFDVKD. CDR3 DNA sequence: TGTGCCACCAGTGAGGACTTGCGCGGGGAGCTGTTTTTT. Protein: CATSEDLRGELFF.

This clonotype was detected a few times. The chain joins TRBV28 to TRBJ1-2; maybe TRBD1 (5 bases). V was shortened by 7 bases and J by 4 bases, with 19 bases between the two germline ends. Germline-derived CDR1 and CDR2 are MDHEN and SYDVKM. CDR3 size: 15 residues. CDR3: CASTSRGLTFYGYTF. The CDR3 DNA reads TGTGCCAGCACGTCAAGGGGACTGACGTTCTATGGCTACACCTTC.

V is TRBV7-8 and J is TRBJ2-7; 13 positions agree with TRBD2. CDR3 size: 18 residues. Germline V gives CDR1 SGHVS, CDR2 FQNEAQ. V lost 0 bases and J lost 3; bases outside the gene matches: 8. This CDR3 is CASSLASGTSGMVYEQYF. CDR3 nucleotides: TGTGCCAGCAGCTTAGCCTCCGGGACTAGCGGGATGGTCTACGAGCAGTACTTC.

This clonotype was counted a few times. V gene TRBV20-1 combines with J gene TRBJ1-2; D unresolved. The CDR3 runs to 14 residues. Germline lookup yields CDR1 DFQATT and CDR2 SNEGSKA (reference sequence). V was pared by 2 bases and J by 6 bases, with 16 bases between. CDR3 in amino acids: CSARKGLEDHGYTF. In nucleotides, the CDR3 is TGCAGTGCTAGAAAAGGGTTAGAGGACCATGGCTACACCTTC.

As DNA, the CDR3 is TGTGCCAGCAGCTTCCCACGGGAAGATACGCAGTATTTT. It is translated as CASSFPREDTQYF. This chain joins TRBV5-6 and TRBJ2-3, with D perhaps TRBD2 (5 bases). The CDR3 spans 13 residues. V gave up 2 bases and J gave up 5 bases, with 9 bases separating them. From germline, CDR1 is SGHDT and CDR2 YYEEEE.

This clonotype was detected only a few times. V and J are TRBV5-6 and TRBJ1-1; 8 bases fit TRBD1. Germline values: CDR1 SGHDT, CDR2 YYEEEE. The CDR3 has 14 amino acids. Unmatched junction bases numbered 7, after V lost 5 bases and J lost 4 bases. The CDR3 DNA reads TGTGCCAGCAGTCTAGTCGACAGGGGCACTGAAGCTTTCTTT. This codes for CASSLVDRGTEAFF.

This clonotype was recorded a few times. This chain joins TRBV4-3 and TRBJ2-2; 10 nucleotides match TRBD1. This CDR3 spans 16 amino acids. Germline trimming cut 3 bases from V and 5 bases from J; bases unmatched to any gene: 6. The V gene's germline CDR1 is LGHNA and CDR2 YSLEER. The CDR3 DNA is TGCGCCAGCAGCCAGAGACAGGGGGCAAATACCGGGGAGCTGTTTTTT. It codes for CASSQRQGANTGELFF.

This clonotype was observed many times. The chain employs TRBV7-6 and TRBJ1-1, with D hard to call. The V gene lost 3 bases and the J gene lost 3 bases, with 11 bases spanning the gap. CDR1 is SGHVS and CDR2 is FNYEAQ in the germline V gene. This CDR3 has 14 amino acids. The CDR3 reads CASSFGDGYTEAFF. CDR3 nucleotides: TGTGCCAGCAGCTTTGGGGATGGTTACACTGAAGCTTTCTTT.

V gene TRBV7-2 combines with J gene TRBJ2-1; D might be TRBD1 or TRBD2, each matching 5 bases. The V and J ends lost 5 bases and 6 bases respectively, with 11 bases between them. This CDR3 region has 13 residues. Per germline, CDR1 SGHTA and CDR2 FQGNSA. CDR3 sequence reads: CASSRPGRNEQFF. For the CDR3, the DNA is TGTGCCAGCAGCCGACCGGGGCGCAATGAGCAGTTCTTC.

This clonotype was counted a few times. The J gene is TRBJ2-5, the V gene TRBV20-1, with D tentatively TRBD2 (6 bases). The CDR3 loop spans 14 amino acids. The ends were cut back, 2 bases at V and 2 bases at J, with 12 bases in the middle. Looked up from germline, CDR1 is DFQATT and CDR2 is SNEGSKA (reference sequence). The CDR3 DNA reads TGCAGTGCTAGATCGGAGGGTAAACAAGAGACCCAGTACTTC. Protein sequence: CSARSEGKQETQYF.

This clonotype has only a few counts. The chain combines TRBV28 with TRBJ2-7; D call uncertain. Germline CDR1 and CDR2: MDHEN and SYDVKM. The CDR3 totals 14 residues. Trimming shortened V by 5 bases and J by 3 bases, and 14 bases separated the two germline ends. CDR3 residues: CASSLKPRGYEQYF. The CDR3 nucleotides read TGTGCCAGCAGTCTTAAACCCCGAGGCTACGAGCAGTACTTC.

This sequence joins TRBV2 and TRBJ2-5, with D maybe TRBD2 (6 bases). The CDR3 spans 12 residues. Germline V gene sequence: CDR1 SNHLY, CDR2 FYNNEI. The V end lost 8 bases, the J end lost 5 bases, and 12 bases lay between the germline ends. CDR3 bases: TGTGCCAGCCGGAGGGCCGCGGAGACCCAGTACTTC. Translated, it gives CASRRAAETQYF.

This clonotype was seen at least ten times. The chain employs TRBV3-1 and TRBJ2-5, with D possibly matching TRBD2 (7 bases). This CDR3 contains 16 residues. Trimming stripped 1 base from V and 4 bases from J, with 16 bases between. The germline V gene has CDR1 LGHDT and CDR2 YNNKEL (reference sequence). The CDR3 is CASSQVSGGRAETQYF. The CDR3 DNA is TGTGCCAGCAGCCAAGTATCCGGGGGGCGGGCAGAGACCCAGTACTTC.

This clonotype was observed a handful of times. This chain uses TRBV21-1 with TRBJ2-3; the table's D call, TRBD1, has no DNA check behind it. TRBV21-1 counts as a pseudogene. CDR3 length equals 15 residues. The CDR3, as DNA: TGTGCCAGCAGCATGGGGAGGGGGCCCTCAGATACGCAGTATTTT. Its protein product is CASSMGRGPSDTQYF.